This passage covers 13 T cell receptor beta chains from one sample sequenced in a study of cytomegalovirus exposure and HLA in healthy donors. Primers for the PCR totalled 60 Vbeta and 13 Jbeta. Generated by immunoSEQ multiplex PCR, the TCRdb table keeps only in-frame clones and is missing some. This table has about 110,000 clones, around 83% appearing once. The sequencing sample was made of PBMCs. The receptor set was obtained from a man aged 25 to 45 in good health and CMV-seropositive.

The V and J genes are TRBV6-1 and TRBJ1-2; a weak D match, TRBD1 (6 bases). Looked up from germline, CDR1 is MNHNS and CDR2 is SASEGT. The CDR3 sequence is 13 residues long. V lost 5 bases, J lost 4 bases, and 11 bases lay in between. CDR3: CASSRGQVYGYTF. As DNA, the CDR3 is TGTGCCAGCAGTAGGGGACAAGTCTATGGCTACACCTTC.

This sequence joins TRBV15 and TRBJ2-7; possible D gene TRBD1, 7 bases. CDR1 and CDR2 from the germline V gene are LNHNV and YYDKDF (reference sequence). The V end was cut by 0 bases, the J end by 3 bases, with 12 bases between. This CDR3 has 15 residues. The CDR3 region is CATSRDPGGYYEQYV. The CDR3 DNA sequence: TGTGCCACCAGCAGAGATCCAGGGGGGTACTACGAGCAGTACGTC.

The V and J genes are TRBV5-1 and TRBJ1-5, with a possible D match to TRBD1 (6 bases). The germline V gene encodes CDR1 SGHRS and CDR2 YFSETQ. The length of the CDR3 is 13 residues. Trimming stripped 2 bases from V and 5 bases from J, with 8 bases between. The CDR3 protein is CASSFRGHQPQHF. The CDR3 coding sequence is TGCGCCAGCAGCTTCAGGGGTCATCAGCCCCAGCATTTT.

A single count supports this clone. The CDR3 nucleotides read TGTGCCAGCAGTTTATTAATGGGGCCAGATCGTTCGTATGGCTACACCTTC. Its protein is CASSLLMGPDRSYGYTF. The chain combines TRBV27 with TRBJ1-2; a possible D gene is TRBD1 (5 bases). V lost 1 base to trimming and J lost 5 bases, with 20 bases between them. This CDR3 contains 17 residues. Per germline, CDR1 MNHEY and CDR2 SMNVEV (reference sequence).

In DNA, the CDR3 is TGTGCCAGCAGCCCGGGACATTCGAACACCGGGGAGCTGTTTTTT. Its translation: CASSPGHSNTGELFF. This rearrangement joins TRBV5-4 to TRBJ2-2; a possible D gene is TRBD1 (6 bases). The CDR3 sequence is 15 residues long. V was trimmed by 4 bases and J by 0 bases, leaving 10 bases between them. Germline CDR1 reads SGHNT; CDR2 reads YYREEE (reference sequence).

The chain carries TRBV2 and TRBJ1-4; 7 bases are shared with TRBD1. This CDR3 region has 15 residues. With V trimmed by 10 bases and J by 8 bases, 16 bases remained unmatched. Germline loops: CDR1 SNHLY, CDR2 FYNNEI. The CDR3 nucleotides are TGTGCCACGACGAACCTTGACAGGGCCGACGAAAAACTGTTTTTT. Its protein product is CATTNLDRADEKLFF.

The chain links TRBV7-2 to TRBJ1-2; D ambiguous. Germline V gene lookup returns CDR1 SGHTA and CDR2 FQGNSA. The CDR3 runs to 15 residues. Trimming removed 1 base at V and 4 bases at J, with 13 bases between. CDR3 protein: CASSLGWELVYGYTF. Here the CDR3 DNA reads TGTGCCAGCAGCTTAGGTTGGGAGTTGGTCTATGGCTACACCTTC.

This clone was counted only a few times. V and J are TRBV10-1 and TRBJ2-1, with a weak D call TRBD1 (5 bases). V was clipped by 8 bases and J by 1 base, with 21 bases between them. CDR3 length equals 17 residues. Germline assignment: CDR1 WNHNN and CDR2 SYGVQD (reference sequence). CDR3 protein: CASRNSRATRSYNEQFF. The CDR3 nucleotides are TGCGCCAGCCGGAATTCCAGGGCCACAAGGTCCTACAATGAGCAGTTCTTC.

The chain combines TRBV2 with TRBJ2-5; D is undetermined. Germline-derived CDR1 and CDR2 are SNHLY and FYNNEI. This CDR3 is 14 amino acids long. V was clipped by 3 bases and J by 5 bases, with 13 bases between them. CDR3 in DNA: TGTGCCAGCAGTGATTCGGGTGGGTCGGAGACCCAGTACTTC. Translation: CASSDSGGSETQYF.

With regard to this clone: Other nucleotide sequences in the sample specify the same CDR3. This chain uses TRBV9 with TRBJ2-7; D gene ambiguous. Germline V gene lookup returns CDR1 SGDLS and CDR2 YYNGEE. The CDR3 runs to 14 residues. Trimming cost V 1 base and J 0 bases, with 8 bases left between them. This CDR3 reads CASSVTDFSYEQYF. The DNA of the CDR3 is TGTGCCAGCAGCGTAACAGATTTCTCCTACGAGCAGTACTTC. The whole variable domain, remainder taken from reference TRBV9 and TRBJ2-7, is DSGVTQTPKHLITATGQRVTLRCSPRSGDLSVYWYQQSLDQGLQFLIQYYNGEERAKGNILERFSAQQFPDLHSELNLSSLELGDSALYFCASSVTDFSYEQYFGPGTRLTVT.

This clone was found once. The chain combines TRBV5-1 with TRBJ2-3; D ambiguous. The CDR3 consists of 15 residues. Germline V lookup: CDR1 SGHRS, CDR2 YFSETQ. Trimming took off 4 bases at V and 3 bases at J, with 15 bases between the two ends. CDR3 sequence reads: CASSLTPKVTDTQYF. The CDR3 DNA is TGCGCCAGCAGCCTGACTCCGAAGGTAACAGATACGCAGTATTTT.

The rearrangement links TRBV19 to TRBJ2-4; 9 positions agree with TRBD2. Per germline, CDR1 LNHDA and CDR2 SQIVND (reference sequence). With 5 bases clipped from V and 1 base from J, the junction kept 12 bases outside the gene matches. This CDR3 is built from 18 residues. The chain's CDR3 is CASSRSGGLGSAKNIQYF. The CDR3 bases are TGTGCCAGTAGTCGTAGCGGGGGTTTGGGGTCCGCCAAAAACATTCAGTACTTC.

The rearrangement uses TRBV5-4 and TRBJ2-5; TRBD2 aligns across 7 bases. The V and J ends lost 4 bases and 5 bases, in that order; junction bases with no gene match: 8. The CDR3 extends over 14 amino acids. Per germline, CDR1 SGHNT and CDR2 YYREEE (reference sequence). CDR3 in amino acids: CASSPLRRGETQYF. The DNA for the CDR3 is TGTGCCAGCAGCCCTCTACGGCGGGGGGAGACCCAGTACTTC.